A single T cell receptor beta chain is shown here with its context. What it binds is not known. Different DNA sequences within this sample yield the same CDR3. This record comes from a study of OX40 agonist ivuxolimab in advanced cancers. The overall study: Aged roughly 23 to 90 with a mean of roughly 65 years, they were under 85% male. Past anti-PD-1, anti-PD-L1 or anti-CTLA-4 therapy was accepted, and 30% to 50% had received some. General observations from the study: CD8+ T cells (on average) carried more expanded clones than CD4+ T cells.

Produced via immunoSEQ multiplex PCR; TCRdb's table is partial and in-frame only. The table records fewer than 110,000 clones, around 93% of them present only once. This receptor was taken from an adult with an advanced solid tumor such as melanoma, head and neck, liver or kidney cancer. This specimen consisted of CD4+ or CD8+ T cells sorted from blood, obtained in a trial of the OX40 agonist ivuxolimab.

CDR3 amino acids: CASSALSSSYNEQFF. Here the CDR3 DNA reads TGTGCCAGCAGTGCTTTATCGAGCTCCTACAATGAGCAGTTCTTC. V and J are TRBV6-1 and TRBJ2-1; D unresolved. V lost 4 bases to trimming and J lost 0 bases, with 10 bases between them. The CDR3 covers 15 residues. Germline CDR1 reads MNHNS; CDR2 reads SASEGT.